This T cell receptor (beta chain) was identified in a study of blood T cell repertoires in COVID-19. Overall study: Both acute and convalescent COVID-19 samples were obtained from the United States, Italy and Spain. Nucleic acid was either cDNA or gDNA, and it came from T cells, B-cell-depleted T cells, or PBMCs.

Produced via immunoSEQ multiplex PCR; TCRdb's table is partial and in-frame only. The sample includes over 55,000 clones, around nine tenths of them seen just once. This CDR3 is 15 amino acids long. Germline V CDR1 and CDR2: PRHDT, FYEKMQ (reference sequence). Trimming shortened V by 7 bases and J by 0 bases, and 15 bases separated the two germline ends. The specimen was peripheral blood. This sequence originates from a human donor with active COVID-19. The donor label of this sample is uncertain. The chain is built from TRBV13 and TRBJ1-2; D is ambiguous. The CDR3 DNA sequence: TGTGCCAGCACTTGGGGAGGTCGGCCTAACTATGGCTACACCTTC. The encoded protein is CASTWGGRPNYGYTF. Full variable domain (remainder filled in from reference TRBV13 and TRBJ1-2): AAGVIQSPRHLIKEKRETATLKCYPIPRHDTVYWYQQGPGQDPQFLISFYEKMQSDKGSIPDRFSAQQFSDYHSELNMSSLELGDSALYFCASTWGGRPNYGYTFGSGTRLTVV.